The entry below gives a single T cell receptor (beta chain) sequence along with its context. TCRdb's table, derived via immunoSEQ multiplex PCR, lists solely in-frame clones and lacks some. This table has more than 95,000 clones, 84% appearing once. V shed 3 bases, J shed 10 bases, and the junction held 9 bases outside the gene matches. CDR3 length equals 14 residues. CDR1 is LGHNT and CDR2 is FRNRAP in the germline V gene. The data belong to a study of blood T cell repertoires in COVID-19. The clonotype originates from a human donor in a cohort sampled during active or convalescent COVID-19. The chain combines TRBV12-5 with TRBJ2-1, with 7 positions matching TRBD2. Material for sequencing was peripheral blood. As DNA, the CDR3 is TGTGCTAGTGGTTTAGGGACTAACCCCGGGGAGCAGTTCTTC. It is translated as CASGLGTNPGEQFF.